This TCR beta chain was observed in a study of OX40 agonist ivuxolimab in advanced cancers. Germline CDR1 reads LGHNA; CDR2 reads YSLEER. J lost 6 bases, V lost 1 base, and 5 bases had no gene match. The CDR3 sequence is 15 residues long. Points on this clone: Antigen specificity is unknown.

Libraries were prepared by immunoSEQ multiplex PCR; TCRdb keeps only in-frame clonotypes and omits some of them. The sample has some 83,000 clones, around 84% seen once. Study outcomes and limitations: Partial responders dosed at 0.1-3.0 mg/kg displayed clonal expansion ranking among the lowest. Nonresponders included some who also had low normalized T-cell clonal expansion.

This TCR was sampled from an adult with an advanced solid tumor such as melanoma, head and neck, liver or kidney cancer. Sequences were derived from CD4+ or CD8+ T cells sorted from blood, sampled in a trial of the OX40 agonist ivuxolimab. The gene calls are TRBV4-3 and TRBJ2-7; TRBD2 matches 11 bases. CDR3 in amino acids: CASSQATSGSGEQYF. The CDR3 coding sequence is TGCGCCAGCAGCCAAGCAACTAGCGGGAGTGGCGAGCAGTACTTC.